These T cell receptor beta chains were read from a single sample in a study of cytomegalovirus exposure and HLA in healthy donors. Profiled with immunoSEQ multiplex PCR; TCRdb holds only in-frame clones, not every one. The sample yields fewer than 200,000 clones, roughly 74% seen once. Sequencing was carried out using PBMCs. The receptors shown here come from a woman aged 25-40 years in good health and CMV-seropositive. The CDR3 runs from the conserved cysteine through the conserved F or W. The D gene is left open where the match is weak. Size values are once, few and many counts, or a class for expanded clones, and some rows have none.

d_gene,abundance,v_gene,j_gene,CDR3nt,CDR3aa
TRBD1,few,TRBV18,TRBJ1-5,TGTGCCAGCTCACCCCAGGGACAGGGGGGCAATCAGCCCCAGCATTTT,CASSPQGQGGNQPQHF
TRBD1,.,TRBV6-1,TRBJ1-5,TGTGCCAGCAGAAGGACAGGGAGTTACAATCAGCCCCAGCATTTT,CASRRTGSYNQPQHF
.,.,TRBV9,TRBJ2-7,TGTGCCAGCAGCAGGGACCAAACAGGGACCGAGCAGTACTTC,CASSRDQTGTEQYF
.,.,TRBV16,TRBJ2-3,TGTGCCAGCAGCCAATCGGTCTACACAGATACGCAGTATTTT,CASSQSVYTDTQYF
.,.,TRBV12-5,TRBJ1-2,TGTGCTAGTGGACCCGAGGGGAGGGGCTACACCTTC,CASGPEGRGYTF
.,.,TRBV5-1,TRBJ2-3,TGCGCCAGCAGCTGGGACTACGAGGGGGCAGATACGCAGTATTTT,CASSWDYEGADTQYF
.,.,TRBV11-2,TRBJ2-7,TGTGCCAGCAGCTTAGAGATCGGTAGCTCCTACGAGCAGTACTTC,CASSLEIGSSYEQYF
TRBD2,once,TRBV2,TRBJ2-1,TGTGCCAGCAGTGCGACTAGCGGGTACTACAATGAGCAGTTCTTC,CASSATSGYYNEQFF
TRBD1,few,TRBV7-2,TRBJ2-7,TGTGCCAGCAGCTTCCAGGGGGAATCCTACGAGCAGTACTTC,CASSFQGESYEQYF
.,.,TRBV28,TRBJ1-1,TGTGCCAGCAGTGCGGGGAGACTTAACACTGAAGCTTTCTTT,CASSAGRLNTEAFF
TRBD2,.,TRBV2,TRBJ2-2,TGTGCCAGCAGTCAAGCGGGGGGGACACCCGGGGAGCTGTTTTTT,CASSQAGGTPGELFF
.,.,TRBV7-7,TRBJ2-3,TGTGCTAGCAGCTCGGTTCTAGATACGCAGTATTTT,CASSSVLDTQYF
TRBD1,.,TRBV18,TRBJ2-2,TGTGCCAGCTCACCAAGTAGGGGACAGCCCACCGGGGAGCTGTTTTTT,CASSPSRGQPTGELFF
.,.,TRBV5-1,TRBJ2-7,TGCGCCAGCAGCCCCACCGGTGCCGGCTCCTACGAGCAGTACTTC,CASSPTGAGSYEQYF
.,once,TRBV10-3,TRBJ1-1,TGTGCCATCAGTCTTGAACAGGGATTGAACACTGAAGCTTTCTTT,CAISLEQGLNTEAFF
.,.,TRBV30,TRBJ1-1,TGTGCCTGGAGTGGGGGACATCCCCGTGAAGCTTTCTTT,CAWSGGHPREAFF
TRBD1,.,TRBV11-2,TRBJ2-7,TGTGCCAGCAGCCGCAACGGGGACAGGGACCACGAGCAGTACTTC,CASSRNGDRDHEQYF
.,once,TRBV9,TRBJ1-1,TGTGCCAGCAGCGTAGGAGTTTCGGTTCTGTATACCACTGAAGCTTTCTTT,CASSVGVSVLYTTEAFF
.,.,TRBV9,TRBJ1-2,TGTGCCAGCAGCGTAACCGAGCAGGGCCGTGGCAACGGCTACACCTTC,CASSVTEQGRGNGYTF
.,.,TRBV23-1,TRBJ1-2,TGCGCCAGCAGCCCGCGTCTATTC,CASSPRLF
TRBD2,.,TRBV19,TRBJ2-5,TGTGCCAGTAGTATAGGGGGACTAGTACAAGAGACCCAGTACTTC,CASSIGGLVQETQYF
TRBD1,.,TRBV6-1,TRBJ2-7,TGTGCCAGCAGTTCCACAGGGGAAGGGGGCGAGCAGTACTTC,CASSSTGEGGEQYF